Detailed here is one T cell receptor (beta chain). V lost 7 bases, J lost 7 bases, and 23 bases lay in between. CDR1 is SQVTM and CDR2 is ANQGSEA in the germline V gene. The CDR3 sequence is 14 residues long. This sample was included in a study of blood T cells in healthy people across ages. The use of a sample-barcoded 5' primer and a J-beta primer mix characterized a second PCR of roughly 7 to 11 cycles. TCRdb recomputed calls from the 5' RACE reads with MiXCR, one row per CDR3 protein. Of 900,000 to 950,000 distinct CDR3 sequences listed, 25% to 30% were seen once; the top ten hold roughly a tenth. The same data also contributed to another study, on T cells of mothers and their children.

The specimen was blood. This chain links TRBV29-1 with TRBJ2-7, with a weak D call TRBD1 (6 bases). The clonotype originates from a woman aged 40 to 50 in good health. The CDR3 sequence: CSATQGSCGNEQYF. The DNA for the CDR3 is TGCAGCGCTACACAGGGATCGTGTGGCAATGAGCAGTACTTC.